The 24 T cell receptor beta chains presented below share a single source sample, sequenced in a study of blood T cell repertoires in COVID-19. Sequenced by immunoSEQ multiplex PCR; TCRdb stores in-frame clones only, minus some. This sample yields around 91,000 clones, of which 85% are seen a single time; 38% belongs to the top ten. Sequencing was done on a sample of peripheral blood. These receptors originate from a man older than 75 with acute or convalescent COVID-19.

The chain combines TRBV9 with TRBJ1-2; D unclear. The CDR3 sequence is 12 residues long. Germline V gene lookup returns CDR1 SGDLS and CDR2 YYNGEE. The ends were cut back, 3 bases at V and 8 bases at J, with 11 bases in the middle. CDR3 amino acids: CASSAYSGGYTF. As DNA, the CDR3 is TGTGCCAGCAGCGCTTACAGTGGCGGCTACACCTTC.

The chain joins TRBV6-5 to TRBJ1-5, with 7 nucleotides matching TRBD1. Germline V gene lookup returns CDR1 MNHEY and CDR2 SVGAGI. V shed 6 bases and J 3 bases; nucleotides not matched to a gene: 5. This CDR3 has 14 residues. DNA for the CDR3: TGTGCCAGCAGCCTCACAGGGGACAATCAGCCCCAGCATTTT. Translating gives CASSLTGDNQPQHF.

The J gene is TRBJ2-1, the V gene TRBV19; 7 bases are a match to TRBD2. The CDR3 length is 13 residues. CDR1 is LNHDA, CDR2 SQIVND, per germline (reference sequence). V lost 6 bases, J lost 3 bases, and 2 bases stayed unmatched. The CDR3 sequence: CASSGRIYNEQFF. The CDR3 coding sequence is TGTGCCAGTAGCGGGAGGATCTACAATGAGCAGTTCTTC.

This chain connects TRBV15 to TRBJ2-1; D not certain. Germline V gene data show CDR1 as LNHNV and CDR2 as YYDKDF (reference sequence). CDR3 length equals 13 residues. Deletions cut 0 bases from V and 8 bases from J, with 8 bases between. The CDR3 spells CATSRDRTDEQFF. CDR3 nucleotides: TGTGCCACCAGCAGAGATCGAACGGATGAGCAGTTCTTC.

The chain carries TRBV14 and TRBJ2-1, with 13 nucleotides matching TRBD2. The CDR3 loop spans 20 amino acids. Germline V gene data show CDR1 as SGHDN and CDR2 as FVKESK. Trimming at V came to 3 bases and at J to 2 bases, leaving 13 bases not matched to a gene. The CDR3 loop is CASSHMVLAGGSGAYNEQFF. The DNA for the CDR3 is TGTGCCAGCAGCCACATGGTACTAGCGGGAGGGTCCGGGGCCTACAATGAGCAGTTCTTC.

CDR3 in amino acids: CASSDRTTNTEAFF. CDR3 sequence (DNA): TGTGCCAGCAGTGATCGGACAACGAACACTGAAGCTTTCTTT. The gene calls are TRBV2 and TRBJ1-1; a possible D gene is TRBD1 (5 bases). V dropped 3 bases and J dropped 1 base, with 9 bases sitting between them. The CDR3 loop spans 14 amino acids. CDR1 and CDR2 from the germline V gene are SNHLY and FYNNEI.

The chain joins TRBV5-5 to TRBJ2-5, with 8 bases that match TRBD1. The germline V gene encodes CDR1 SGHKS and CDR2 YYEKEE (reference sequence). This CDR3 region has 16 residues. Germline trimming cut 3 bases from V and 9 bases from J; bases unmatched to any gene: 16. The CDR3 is CASSWDGQGAGGAQYF. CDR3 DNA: TGTGCCAGCAGCTGGGACGGACAGGGAGCCGGTGGGGCCCAGTACTTC.

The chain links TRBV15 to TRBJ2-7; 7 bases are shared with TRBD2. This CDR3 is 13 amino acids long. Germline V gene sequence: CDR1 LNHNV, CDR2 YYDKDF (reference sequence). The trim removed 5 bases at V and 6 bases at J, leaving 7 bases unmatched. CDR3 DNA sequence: TGTGCCACCAGCGTCCATCTAGCGGCCGAGCAGTACTTC. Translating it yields CATSVHLAAEQYF.

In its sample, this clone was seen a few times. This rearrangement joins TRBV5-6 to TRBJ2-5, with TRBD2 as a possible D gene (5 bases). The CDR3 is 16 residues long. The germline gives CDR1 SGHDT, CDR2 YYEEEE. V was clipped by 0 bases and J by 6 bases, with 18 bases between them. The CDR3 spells CASSLALATLPKTQYF. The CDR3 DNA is TGTGCCAGCAGCTTGGCGCTAGCAACCTTACCGAAGACCCAGTACTTC.

The CDR3 loop is CASSLWAGGEQYF. CDR3 DNA sequence: TGCGCCAGCAGCTTGTGGGCGGGAGGCGAGCAGTACTTC. J is TRBJ2-7 and V is TRBV5-1; 8 nucleotides match TRBD2. This CDR3 is 13 amino acids long. Unmatched junction bases numbered 3, after V lost 1 base and J lost 6 bases. In germline, CDR1 is SGHRS, CDR2 YFSETQ. Full variable domain (outside the CDR3, taken from reference TRBV5-1 and TRBJ2-7): KAGVTQTPRYLIKTRGQQVTLSCSPISGHRSVSWYQQTPGQGLQFLFEYFSETQRNKGNFPGRFSGRQFSNSRSEMNVSTLELGDSALYLCASSLWAGGEQYFGPGTRLTVT.

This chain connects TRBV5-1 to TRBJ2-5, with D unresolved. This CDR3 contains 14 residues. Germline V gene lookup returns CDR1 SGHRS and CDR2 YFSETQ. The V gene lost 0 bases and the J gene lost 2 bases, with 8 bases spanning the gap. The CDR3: CASSLGPRQETQYF. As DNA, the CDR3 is TGCGCCAGCAGCTTGGGGCCTAGACAAGAGACCCAGTACTTC.

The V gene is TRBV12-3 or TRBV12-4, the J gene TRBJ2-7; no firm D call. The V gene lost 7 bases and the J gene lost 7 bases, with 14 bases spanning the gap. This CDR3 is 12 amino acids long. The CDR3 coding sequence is TGTGCCAGCAACCCACCGACTGGGGAGCAGTACTTC. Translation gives CASNPPTGEQYF.

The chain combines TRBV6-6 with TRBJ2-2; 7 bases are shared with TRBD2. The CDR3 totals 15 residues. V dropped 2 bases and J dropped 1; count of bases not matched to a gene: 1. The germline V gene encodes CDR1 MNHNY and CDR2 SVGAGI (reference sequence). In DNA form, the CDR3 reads TGTGCCAGCAGTTACCAGCGGGGGAACACCGGGGAGCTGTTTTTT. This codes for CASSYQRGNTGELFF.

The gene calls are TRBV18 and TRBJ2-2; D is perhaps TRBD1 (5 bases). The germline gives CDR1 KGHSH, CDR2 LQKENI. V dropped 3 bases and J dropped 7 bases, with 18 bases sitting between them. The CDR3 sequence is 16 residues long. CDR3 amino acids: CASSPFQGRVIGELFF. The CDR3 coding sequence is TGTGCCAGCTCACCGTTTCAGGGCAGAGTCATCGGGGAGCTGTTTTTT.

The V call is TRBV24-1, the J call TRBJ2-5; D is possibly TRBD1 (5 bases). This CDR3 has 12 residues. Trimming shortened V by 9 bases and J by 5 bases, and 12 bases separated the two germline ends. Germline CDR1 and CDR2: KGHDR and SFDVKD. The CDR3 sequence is CATSQGSETQYF. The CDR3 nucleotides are TGTGCCACCTCCCAGGGTTCGGAGACCCAGTACTTC.

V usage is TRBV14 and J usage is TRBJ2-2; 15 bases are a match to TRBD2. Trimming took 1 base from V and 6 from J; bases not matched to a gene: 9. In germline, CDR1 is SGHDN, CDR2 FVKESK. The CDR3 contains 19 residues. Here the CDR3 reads CASSQVDTWTSGRAGELFF. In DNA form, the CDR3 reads TGTGCCAGCAGCCAAGTTGACACCTGGACTAGCGGGAGGGCCGGGGAGCTGTTTTTT.

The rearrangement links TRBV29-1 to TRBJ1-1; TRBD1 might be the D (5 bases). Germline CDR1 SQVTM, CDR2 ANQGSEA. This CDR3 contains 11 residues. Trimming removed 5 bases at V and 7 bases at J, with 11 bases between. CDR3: CSVSLDSEAFF. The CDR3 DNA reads TGCAGCGTTTCCCTCGACAGTGAAGCTTTCTTT.

CDR3 DNA sequence: TGTGCCAGCAGTGAAACTTACAACTATGGCTACACCTTC. Translation gives CASSETYNYGYTF. The rearrangement joins TRBV2 to TRBJ1-2; no clear D. This CDR3 is built from 13 residues. Germline V gene data show CDR1 as SNHLY and CDR2 as FYNNEI. Trimming cost V 2 bases and J 2 bases, with 6 bases left between them.

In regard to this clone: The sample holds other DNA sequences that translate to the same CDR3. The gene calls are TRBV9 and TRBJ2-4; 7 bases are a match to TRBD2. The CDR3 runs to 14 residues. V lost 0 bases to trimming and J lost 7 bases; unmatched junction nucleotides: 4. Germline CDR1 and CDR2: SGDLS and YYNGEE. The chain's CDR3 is CASSVGVGGNIQYF. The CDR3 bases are TGTGCCAGCAGCGTAGGCGTGGGGGGGAACATTCAGTACTTC.

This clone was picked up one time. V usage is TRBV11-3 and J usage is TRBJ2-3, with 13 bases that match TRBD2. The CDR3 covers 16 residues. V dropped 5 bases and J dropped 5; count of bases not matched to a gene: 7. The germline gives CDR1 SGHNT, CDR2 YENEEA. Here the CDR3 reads CASSRGLAGVGDTQYF. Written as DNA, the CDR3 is TGTGCCAGCAGCCGAGGACTAGCGGGAGTAGGAGATACGCAGTATTTT.

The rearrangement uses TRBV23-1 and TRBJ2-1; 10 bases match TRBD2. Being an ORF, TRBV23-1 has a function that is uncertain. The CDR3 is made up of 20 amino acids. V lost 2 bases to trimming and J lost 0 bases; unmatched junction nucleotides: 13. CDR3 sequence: CASSQPRWTSGFPSYNEQFF. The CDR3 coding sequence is TGCGCCAGCAGTCAACCGCGATGGACTAGCGGATTTCCCTCCTACAATGAGCAGTTCTTC.

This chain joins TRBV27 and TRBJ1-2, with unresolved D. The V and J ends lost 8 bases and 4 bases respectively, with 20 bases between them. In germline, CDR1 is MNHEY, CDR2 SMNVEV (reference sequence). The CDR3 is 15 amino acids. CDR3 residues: CASELWPRRTYGYTF. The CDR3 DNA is TGTGCCAGCGAACTCTGGCCCCGGAGGACCTATGGCTACACCTTC.

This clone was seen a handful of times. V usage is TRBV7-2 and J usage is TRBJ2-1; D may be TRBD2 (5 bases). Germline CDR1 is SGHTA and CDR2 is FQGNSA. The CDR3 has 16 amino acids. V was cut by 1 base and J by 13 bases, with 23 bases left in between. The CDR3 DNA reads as TGTGCCAGCAGCTTAGATCGCCGGATCAGCGGACGTAAACAGTTCTTC. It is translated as CASSLDRRISGRKQFF.

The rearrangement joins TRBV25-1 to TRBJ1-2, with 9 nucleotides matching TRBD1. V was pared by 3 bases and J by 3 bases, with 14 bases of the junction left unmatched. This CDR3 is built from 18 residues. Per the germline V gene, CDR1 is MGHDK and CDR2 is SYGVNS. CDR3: CASSDPSVQGAPYYGYTF. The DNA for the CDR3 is TGTGCCAGCAGTGATCCATCCGTACAGGGGGCCCCCTACTATGGCTACACCTTC.